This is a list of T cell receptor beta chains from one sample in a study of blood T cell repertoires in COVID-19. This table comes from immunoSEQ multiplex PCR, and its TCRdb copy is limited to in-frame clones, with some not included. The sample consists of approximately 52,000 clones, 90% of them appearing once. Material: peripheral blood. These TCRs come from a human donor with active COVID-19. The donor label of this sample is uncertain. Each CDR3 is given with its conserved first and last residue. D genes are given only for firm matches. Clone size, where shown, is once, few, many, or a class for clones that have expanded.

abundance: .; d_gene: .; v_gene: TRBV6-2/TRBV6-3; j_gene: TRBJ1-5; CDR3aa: CASSRGGRAEQPQHF; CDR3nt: TGTGCCAGCAGTCGGGGTGGGAGGGCCGAGCAGCCCCAGCATTTT
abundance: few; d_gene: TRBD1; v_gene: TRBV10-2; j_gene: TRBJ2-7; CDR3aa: CASSESAGGDEQYF; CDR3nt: TGCGCCAGCAGTGAGTCGGCAGGGGGAGACGAGCAGTACTTC
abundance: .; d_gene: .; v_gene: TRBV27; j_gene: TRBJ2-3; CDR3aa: CASSLGSTRTQYF; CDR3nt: TGTGCCAGCAGTCTAGGGAGCACAAGGACGCAGTATTTT
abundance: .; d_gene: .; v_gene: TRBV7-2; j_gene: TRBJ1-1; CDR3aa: CASSLMKRGHSGEAFF; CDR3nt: TGTGCCAGCAGCTTAATGAAGCGTGGACACTCTGGTGAAGCTTTCTTT
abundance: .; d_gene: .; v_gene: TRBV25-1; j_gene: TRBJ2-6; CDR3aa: CASSESTRVGANVLTF; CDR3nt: TGTGCCAGCAGTGAATCAACCCGGGTTGGGGCCAACGTCCTGACTTTC
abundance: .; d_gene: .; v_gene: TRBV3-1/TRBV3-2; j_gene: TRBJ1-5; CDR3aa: CASSQDKRQPQHF; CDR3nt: TGTGCCAGCAGCCAAGACAAGAGGCAGCCCCAGCATTTT
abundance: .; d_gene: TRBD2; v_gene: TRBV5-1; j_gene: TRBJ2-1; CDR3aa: CASSLAGRAVGFF; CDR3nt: TGCGCCAGCAGCTTGGCCGGGAGGGCGGTTGGGTTCTTC
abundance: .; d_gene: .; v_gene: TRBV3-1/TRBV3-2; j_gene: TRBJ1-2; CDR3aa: CASTSTGVYGYTF; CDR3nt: TGTGCCAGCACCTCGACCGGGGTCTATGGCTACACCTTC
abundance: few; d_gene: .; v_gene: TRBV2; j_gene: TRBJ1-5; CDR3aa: CASRGSGIQPQHF; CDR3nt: TGTGCCAGCAGAGGATCGGGGATTCAGCCCCAGCATTTT
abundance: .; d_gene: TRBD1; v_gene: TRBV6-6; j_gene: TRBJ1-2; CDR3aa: CASSDTGGGNYGYTF; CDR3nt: TGTGCCAGCAGTGACACAGGGGGAGGGAACTATGGCTACACCTTC
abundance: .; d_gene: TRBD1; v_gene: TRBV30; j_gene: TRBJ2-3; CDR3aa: CAWRIGQGAFGDTQYF; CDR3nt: TGTGCCTGGAGGATCGGACAGGGGGCTTTTGGAGATACGCAGTATTTT